The source of this T cell receptor beta chain is a study of post-analysis software for immune sequencing data. Study background: The patients showed relapsing-remitting, secondary progressive and progressive-relapsing multiple sclerosis courses. Broader study findings: Among four or five TRBV segments more frequent in patients than controls were TRBV5-6, TRBV5-1 and TRBV20-1. Same-batch preparations were strongly co-clustered by F measure. Diversity measured as normalized Chao1 was significantly lower in multiple sclerosis patients than in controls.

TCR beta cDNA libraries had unique molecular identifiers. Yield was 500,000 to 600,000 cDNA molecules from 1 to 10 million T cells. MiXCR, applied by TCRdb to the PCR reads, yields one record per CDR3 protein. The table includes fewer than 550,000 distinct CDR3 sequences, around a third detected once. This clonotype was seen a few times. Its target is unknown. The germline CDR1 and CDR2 sequences are SGHRS and YFSETQ. Deletions cut 4 bases from V and 1 base from J, with 12 bases between. There are 14 residues in the CDR3. The sequencing input was blood. This chain joins TRBV5-1 and TRBJ2-7; maybe TRBD1 (6 bases). The sequence derives from a girl younger than 18 with multiple sclerosis. CDR3 amino acids: CASSQDGQSYEQYF. The CDR3 DNA sequence: TGCGCCAGCAGCCAAGATGGACAGTCCTACGAGCAGTACTTC.